These 29 T cell receptor beta chains originate from one sample sequenced in a study of cytomegalovirus exposure and HLA in healthy donors (dated by TCRdb to 2016 to 2017). The library was made by the immunoSEQ multiplex PCR assay. A mixture of 60 forward primers for TCR Vbeta segments and 13 reverse primers for TCR Jbeta segments was used in the multiplex PCR. This is the immuneACCESS table as TCRdb keeps it, with only in-frame sequences that have V and J called. A part of the clones is gone; compared with another copy, unresolved V genes explain less than half, and the rest is unexplained. The table for this sample lists around 100,000 clones; more than 65% of them were counted only once. Under 13% of the sample rests with the top ten. The material sequenced was PBMCs. Receptors originate from a woman aged 18-29 years in good health and CMV-seropositive.

The chain combines TRBV2 with TRBJ2-7; unclear D gene. From germline, CDR1 is SNHLY and CDR2 FYNNEI. CDR3 length: 14 residues. Trimming left V 1 base short and J 1 base short, with 8 bases between. The DNA of the CDR3 is TGTGCCAGCAGTGAAGAACCGCTATCCTACGAGCAGTACTTC. Translating gives CASSEEPLSYEQYF.

V is TRBV19 and J is TRBJ2-2, with D maybe TRBD2 (6 bases). This CDR3 spans 15 amino acids. Trimming left V 5 bases short and J 4 bases short, with 14 bases between. The germline V gene has CDR1 LNHDA and CDR2 SQIVND (reference sequence). The CDR3 reads CASSASRLGTGELFF. The CDR3 DNA is TGTGCCAGTAGTGCTTCTAGACTAGGCACCGGGGAGCTGTTTTTT.

The chain joins TRBV11-2 to TRBJ2-1; D uncertain. Trimming cost V 5 bases and J 7 bases, with 15 bases left between them. Germline CDR1 reads SGHAT; CDR2 reads FQNNGV. The CDR3 runs 14 residues. The CDR3 sequence: CASSHLRSKNEQFF. The CDR3 bases are TGTGCCAGCAGCCACCTGAGGTCAAAAAATGAGCAGTTCTTC.

The chain is built from TRBV7-3 and TRBJ2-2; TRBD2 matches at 11 bases. The CDR3 has 15 amino acids. Germline V lookup: CDR1 SGHTA, CDR2 FQGTGA. Trimming cost V 2 bases and J 8 bases; bases outside gene matches: 4. This CDR3 is CASSLLAGGSGELFF. For the CDR3, the DNA is TGTGCCAGCAGCTTACTAGCGGGGGGTTCGGGGGAGCTGTTTTTT.

This rearrangement joins TRBV27 to TRBJ2-7; 8 bases are shared with TRBD1. This CDR3 is 16 amino acids long. After removal of 3 bases from V and 2 bases from J, the junction contained 9 bases not matched to a gene. Germline lookup yields CDR1 MNHEY and CDR2 SMNVEV (reference sequence). The DNA of the CDR3 is TGTGCCAGCAGTTTCCCCCCGGGACAGGTCACCTACGAGCAGTACTTC. Protein sequence: CASSFPPGQVTYEQYF.

The chain employs TRBV2 and TRBJ2-1; weak D call: TRBD2 (6 bases). This CDR3 contains 15 residues. Germline values: CDR1 SNHLY, CDR2 FYNNEI. Trimming stripped 8 bases from V and 4 bases from J, with 18 bases between. For the CDR3, the DNA is TGTGCCAGCTTGGGGGGTCCGGCGGTATACAATGAGCAGTTCTTC. Encoded protein: CASLGGPAVYNEQFF. The complete variable domain, with remaining parts taken from reference TRBV2 and TRBJ2-1, reads EPEVTQTPSHQVTQMGQEVILRCVPISNHLYFYWYRQILGQKVEFLVSFYNNEISEKSEIFDDQFSVERPDGSNFTLKIRSTKLEDSAMYFCASLGGPAVYNEQFFGPGTRLTVL.

V gene TRBV5-4 combines with J gene TRBJ1-4; D gene uncertain. From germline, CDR1 is SGHNT and CDR2 YYREEE (reference sequence). V lost 2 bases and J 4 bases, leaving 12 bases between the germline ends. The CDR3 sequence is 15 residues long. CDR3 in DNA: TGTGCCAGCAGCTTAGGAGGGCTCCTTAATGAAAAACTGTTTTTT. It is translated as CASSLGGLLNEKLFF. The full variable domain, rest sourced from reference TRBV5-4 and TRBJ1-4, is ETGVTQSPTHLIKTRGQQVTLRCSSQSGHNTVSWYQQALGQGPQFIFQYYREEENGRGNFPPRFSGLQFPNYSSELNVNALELDDSALYLCASSLGGLLNEKLFFGSGTQLSVL.

This clone was seen once. CDR3 amino acids: CASRPPGQGAYGYTF. CDR3 nucleotide sequence: TGTGCCAGCAGGCCCCCGGGACAGGGGGCTTATGGCTACACCTTC. The V call is TRBV6-6, the J call TRBJ1-2; 12 bases are shared with TRBD1. This CDR3 comprises 15 residues. Germline lookup yields CDR1 MNHNY and CDR2 SVGAGI (reference sequence). Unmatched junction bases numbered 7, after V lost 6 bases and J lost 5 bases.

CDR3 DNA: TGTGCCACCAGCAGTCCGCGGGGGACGTCAAAAAACATTCAGTACTTC. Translated: CATSSPRGTSKNIQYF. The chain has TRBV15 and TRBJ2-4, with 7 bases fitting TRBD2. This CDR3 contains 16 residues. Germline V gene data show CDR1 as LNHNV and CDR2 as YYDKDF (reference sequence). After removal of 3 bases from V and 4 bases from J, the junction contained 9 bases not matched to a gene.

The chain links TRBV5-6 to TRBJ1-4; D gene unclear. This CDR3 region has 14 residues. V was trimmed by 0 bases and J by 5 bases, leaving 8 bases between them. The germline CDR1 and CDR2 sequences are SGHDT and YYEEEE. CDR3 residues: CASSLVVANEKLFF. The CDR3 DNA reads TGTGCCAGCAGCTTGGTAGTTGCGAATGAAAAACTGTTTTTT.

V is TRBV27 and J is TRBJ1-3, with a weak D call TRBD1 (5 bases). The CDR3 runs 15 residues. V lost 6 bases, J lost 0 bases, and 12 bases lay in between. Germline V CDR1 and CDR2: MNHEY, SMNVEV (reference sequence). CDR3 sequence: CASRPTDSSGNTIYF. The DNA for the CDR3 is TGTGCCAGCAGACCGACAGACTCCTCTGGAAACACCATATATTTT.

The chain links TRBV27 to TRBJ2-1; 8 bases align to TRBD2. The CDR3 totals 15 residues. The junction had 6 bases not matched to a gene; V was cut back by 2 bases and J by 6 bases. Germline V gene sequence: CDR1 MNHEY, CDR2 SMNVEV (reference sequence). The CDR3 is CASSLGRGVVNEQFF. The CDR3 DNA reads as TGTGCCAGCAGTTTAGGGCGGGGGGTGGTCAATGAGCAGTTCTTC.

This sequence joins TRBV5-1 and TRBJ1-6; 9 bases agree with TRBD1. The CDR3 extends over 15 amino acids. The V gene end was trimmed by 0 bases and the J gene end by 7 bases; junction bases not matched to a gene: 2. From germline, CDR1 is SGHRS and CDR2 YFSETQ. CDR3 coding DNA: TGCGCCAGCAGCTTGGCCGGGACAGGGAATTCACCCCTCCACTTT. Protein sequence: CASSLAGTGNSPLHF. The full variable domain, its missing parts supplied by reference TRBV5-1 and TRBJ1-6, is KAGVTQTPRYLIKTRGQQVTLSCSPISGHRSVSWYQQTPGQGLQFLFEYFSETQRNKGNFPGRFSGRQFSNSRSEMNVSTLELGDSALYLCASSLAGTGNSPLHFGNGTRLTVT.

The chain is built from TRBV5-6 and TRBJ2-7; D is uncertain. The CDR3 is made up of 14 amino acids. Per germline, CDR1 SGHDT and CDR2 YYEEEE. The germline V and J ends were trimmed by 5 bases and 0 bases, with 12 bases remaining between them. CDR3 in DNA: TGTGCCAGCAGTTCCCTTCTTAGCTCCTACGAGCAGTACTTC. This codes for CASSSLLSSYEQYF.

This rearrangement joins TRBV5-1 to TRBJ2-7, with TRBD2 matching 11 bases. The V segment lost 2 bases and the J segment 4 bases; nucleotides outside the gene matches: 2. The V gene's germline CDR1 is SGHRS and CDR2 YFSETQ. The CDR3 consists of 14 residues. The CDR3 DNA follows: TGCGCCAGCAGCTTTAGCGGGGGGGGTTACGAGCAGTACTTC. As protein: CASSFSGGGYEQYF.

J is TRBJ2-7 and V is TRBV5-1; 8 bases agree with TRBD1. The J segment lost 4 bases and the V segment lost 0 bases, leaving 6 bases of the junction unmatched. Germline assignment: CDR1 SGHRS and CDR2 YFSETQ. This CDR3 comprises 15 residues. CDR3 DNA sequence: TGCGCCAGCAGCTTGGTCCAGGGGACAGGTTACGAGCAGTACTTC. This codes for CASSLVQGTGYEQYF.

The V and J genes are TRBV19 and TRBJ2-7; 7 nucleotides align to TRBD1. Germline V gene lookup returns CDR1 LNHDA and CDR2 SQIVND (reference sequence). V lost 4 bases, J lost 7 bases, and 13 bases stayed unmatched. CDR3 length: 15 amino acids. DNA for the CDR3: TGTGCCAGTAGTACGACTACAGGGGCGGCCAGGGAGCAGTACTTC. The encoded protein is CASSTTTGAAREQYF.

This sequence joins TRBV27 and TRBJ1-5, with a possible D match to TRBD1 (5 bases). CDR1 is MNHEY and CDR2 is SMNVEV in the germline V gene (reference sequence). This CDR3 comprises 17 residues. V was clipped by 1 base and J by 1 base, with 14 bases between them. This chain's CDR3 is CASSLLSGQGSNQPQHF. Here the CDR3 DNA reads TGTGCCAGCAGTTTATTATCAGGGCAGGGAAGCAATCAGCCCCAGCATTTT.

In regard to this clone: An end of the junction differs from the germline gene, which may be a read error. The chain is built from TRBV11-2 and TRBJ1-5; D is unclear. This CDR3 is built from 15 residues. Germline lookup yields CDR1 SGHAT and CDR2 FQNNGV. Written as DNA, the CDR3 is TGTGCCAGCAGCCTAGAGTACAGTAGCAATCAGCCCCAGCATTTT. This codes for CASSLEYSSNQPQHF.

The chain links TRBV27 to TRBJ2-7; TRBD2 matches at 12 bases. Germline assignment: CDR1 MNHEY and CDR2 SMNVEV (reference sequence). With 4 bases clipped from V and 3 bases from J, the junction kept 4 bases outside the gene matches. The CDR3 totals 15 residues. CDR3 sequence: CASSSLAGGIYEQYF. In nucleotides, the CDR3 is TGTGCCAGCAGTTCACTAGCGGGGGGAATCTACGAGCAGTACTTC.

The chain uses TRBV7-6 and TRBJ1-4, with D tentatively TRBD1 (6 bases). The germline CDR1 and CDR2 sequences are SGHVS and FNYEAQ. Trimming pared 5 bases from V and 7 bases from J, leaving 20 bases between. The CDR3 has 16 amino acids. In nucleotides, the CDR3 is TGTGCCAGCAGCCATTCGTACAGGGAAGCAGGTGAAAAACTGTTTTTT. This codes for CASSHSYREAGEKLFF. The full variable domain, its missing parts supplied by reference TRBV7-6 and TRBJ1-4, is GAGVSQSPRYKVTKRGQDVALRCDPISGHVSLYWYRQALGQGPEFLTYFNYEAQQDKSGLPNDRFSAERPEGSISTLTIQRTEQRDSAMYRCASSHSYREAGEKLFFGSGTQLSVL.

The CDR3 reads CASSPGQGGFGYTF. In DNA, the CDR3 is TGTGCCAGCAGTCCGGGACAGGGGGGTTTTGGCTACACCTTC. The rearrangement joins TRBV7-3 to TRBJ1-2; 11 bases fit TRBD1. V dropped 6 bases and J dropped 7; count of bases not matched to a gene: 7. Germline values: CDR1 SGHTA, CDR2 FQGTGA. CDR3 length: 14 amino acids.

This rearrangement joins TRBV28 to TRBJ2-7; 10 bases map to TRBD2. The CDR3 sequence is 14 residues long. Per germline, CDR1 MDHEN and CDR2 SYDVKM. With V trimmed by 5 bases and J by 4 bases, 5 bases remained unmatched. CDR3 residues: CASSLGLAYYEQYF. CDR3 sequence (DNA): TGTGCCAGCAGTCTGGGACTAGCGTATTACGAGCAGTACTTC.

The gene calls are TRBV7-3 and TRBJ2-5; 7 bases map to TRBD2. The CDR3 loop spans 15 amino acids. V was clipped by 0 bases and J by 5 bases; unmatched bases: 6. The germline V gene has CDR1 SGHTA and CDR2 FQGTGA. The CDR3 is CASSLTAGVPETQYF. Here the CDR3 DNA reads TGTGCCAGCAGCTTAACGGCGGGGGTACCGGAGACCCAGTACTTC.

The chain recombines TRBV5-5 with TRBJ1-5; 11 bases match TRBD1. The CDR3 is made up of 18 amino acids. CDR1 SGHKS and CDR2 YYEKEE come from the germline V gene (reference sequence). Trimming removed 3 bases from V and 2 bases from J; junction bases left unmatched: 10. CDR3 protein: CASSYTAGTGGGNQPQHF. CDR3 DNA sequence: TGTGCCAGCAGCTACACTGCCGGGACAGGGGGAGGCAATCAGCCCCAGCATTTT. The whole variable domain, remainder taken from reference TRBV5-5 and TRBJ1-5, is DAGVTQSPTHLIKTRGQQVTLRCSPISGHKSVSWYQQVLGQGPQFIFQYYEKEERGRGNFPDRFSARQFPNYSSELNVNALLLGDSALYLCASSYTAGTGGGNQPQHFGDGTRLSIL.

DNA for the CDR3: TGTGCCAGCAGCGAACGCGCGGGGGGCCCATTCAATGAGCAGTTCTTC. Translated, it gives CASSERAGGPFNEQFF. The gene calls are TRBV5-6 and TRBJ2-1, with TRBD2 matching 8 bases. The CDR3 runs 16 residues. Looked up from germline, CDR1 is SGHDT and CDR2 is YYEEEE. With 4 bases clipped from V and 6 bases from J, the junction kept 12 bases outside the gene matches. The complete variable domain, with remaining parts taken from reference TRBV5-6 and TRBJ2-1, reads DAGVTQSPTHLIKTRGQQVTLRCSPKSGHDTVSWYQQALGQGPQFIFQYYEEEERQRGNFPDRFSGHQFPNYSSELNVNALLLGDSALYLCASSERAGGPFNEQFFGPGTRLTVL.

V and J are TRBV5-8 and TRBJ1-2; 8 bases align to TRBD1. Germline V gene data show CDR1 as SGHTS and CDR2 as YDEGEE. V lost 5 bases and J lost 3; bases outside the gene matches: 9. The CDR3 covers 15 residues. CDR3 sequence reads: CASSRARTGYYGYTF. DNA for the CDR3: TGTGCCAGCAGTAGAGCTAGGACAGGGTACTATGGCTACACCTTC.

V usage is TRBV30 and J usage is TRBJ1-1; a weak D match, TRBD1 (5 bases). Germline V gene sequence: CDR1 GTSNPN, CDR2 SVGIG (reference sequence). The V end was cut by 2 bases, the J end by 3 bases, with 13 bases between. CDR3 length equals 14 residues. In DNA, the CDR3 is TGTGCCTGGAGTCGAGCCCCAGGGTACACTGAAGCTTTCTTT. Translating gives CAWSRAPGYTEAFF.

This chain connects TRBV9 to TRBJ1-1, with D perhaps matching TRBD1 (5 bases). Germline V gives CDR1 SGDLS, CDR2 YYNGEE. The length of the CDR3 is 12 residues. V lost 6 bases to trimming and J lost 8 bases, with 14 bases between them. CDR3 in DNA: TGTGCCAGCAACCCGCTGTCAGGGGAAGCTTTCTTT. It encodes CASNPLSGEAFF.